Below, one T cell receptor beta chain is given with its context. There are 12 residues in the CDR3. CDR1 and CDR2 (germline): SQVTM, ANQGSEA. Deletions cut 6 bases from V and 4 bases from J, with 10 bases between. These data are taken from a study of shared clonotypes between healthy human individuals. Using approximately 200 ng DNA, about 30,000 T cell genomes, the sorted-subset replicate PCRs were run. Produced via immunoSEQ multiplex PCR; TCRdb's table is partial and in-frame only. The profile shows about a million clones, 60% to 80% of them singletons. V and J are TRBV29-1 and TRBJ2-1; no reliable D call. Sequenced sample: memory CD4+ T cells from PBMCs. Subset specified: CD45RA-negative fraction. This clonotype was obtained from a man aged 18 to 30 in good health. Some clones in this sample may be carry-over from other donors' samples. DNA of the CDR3: TGCAGCGTCGATAGGGCTTACAATGAGCAGTTCTTC. It codes for CSVDRAYNEQFF.